The clone carrying this T cell receptor (beta chain) was seen at least ten times. What it binds is not known. This entry belongs to a study of T cells in Graves' hyperthyroidism and ophthalmopathy. Study outcomes and limitations: A model of 13 V-J features distinguished ophthalmopathy from stable hyperthyroidism.

TCR beta CDR3 regions were amplified from RNA transcripts. The study used the HTBI primer set for a first-round RT-PCR of the TCR CDR3. TCRdb recomputed calls from the multiplex PCR reads with MiXCR, one row per CDR3 protein. The repertoire holds about 46,000 distinct CDR3 sequences, 49% seen once, with roughly 32% in the top ten. Deletions cut 4 bases from V and 0 bases from J, with 13 bases between. CDR1 is SGHKS, CDR2 YYEKEE, per germline (reference sequence). The CDR3 spans 15 residues. Hyperthyroidism of Graves' type that showed no ophthalmopathy progression within 18 months was stable. On the basis of clinical symptoms, serum thyroxine and TRAb, thyroid ultrasound and orbital computed tomography, diagnoses were made.

The sequenced material came from peripheral blood or thyroid tissue (not recorded which). The chain links TRBV5-5 to TRBJ2-5; perhaps TRBD1 as D (8 bases). The origin of this receptor is a woman between 50 and 59 years old with Graves' hyperthyroidism. This chain's CDR3 is CASSVQGGNQETQYF. The CDR3 DNA reads TGTGCCAGCAGCGTACAGGGGGGGAACCAAGAGACCCAGTACTTC.